The next 23 T cell receptor beta chains were all read from a single sample in a study of T-cell reconstitution after alpha-beta-depleted transplantation in children. Unique molecular identifiers were incorporated during preparation of the TCRbeta library. Via MiXCR, TCRdb re-called the PCR reads, giving one row per CDR3 protein. This sample has 500,000 to 750,000 distinct CDR3 sequences, with 20% to 30% found just once. The sample here was PBMCs, taken before TCRalphabeta/CD19-depleted stem cell transplant. These receptors all stem from a boy younger than two with Wiskott-Aldrich syndrome, due to receive a stem cell transplant.

This clonotype was counted a few times. The chain carries TRBV20-1 and TRBJ1-2; D gene uncertain. Looked up from germline, CDR1 is DFQATT and CDR2 is SNEGSKA (reference sequence). V lost 2 bases to trimming and J lost 6 bases, with 7 bases between them. CDR3 length equals 11 residues. The CDR3 loop reads CSARWENGYTF. The CDR3 coding sequence is TGCAGTGCTAGATGGGAGAATGGCTACACCTTC.

The genes are TRBV12-3 or TRBV12-4 and TRBJ1-4; D is ambiguous. The CDR3 is 17 residues long. V lost 3 bases, J lost 0 bases, and 14 bases lay in between. As DNA, the CDR3 is TGTGCCAGCAGTTTCAGGATAGGACGTGCAACTAATGAAAAACTGTTTTTT. This gives the protein CASSFRIGRATNEKLFF.

This chain links TRBV7-2 with TRBJ1-3, with D unresolved. Trimming took off 1 base at V and 0 bases at J, with 10 bases between the two ends. Germline V gives CDR1 SGHTA, CDR2 FQGNSA. The CDR3 covers 16 residues. The CDR3 DNA reads as TGTGCCAGCAGCTTAGTCGGCGTCAGCTCTGGAAACACCATATATTTT. The encoded protein is CASSLVGVSSGNTIYF.

V usage is TRBV10-2 and J usage is TRBJ2-7, with 9 nucleotides matching TRBD2. CDR1 and CDR2 (germline): WSHSY, SAAADI. The CDR3 loop spans 16 amino acids. Unmatched junction bases numbered 10, after V lost 5 bases and J lost 2 bases. CDR3 nucleotides: TGCGCCAGCAGTCCATATAGCGGGAGCGCAACCTACGAGCAGTACTTC. Its translation: CASSPYSGSATYEQYF.

The DNA for the CDR3 is TGCAGTGCTAGTCGGAGCAATCAGCCCCAGCATTTT. Its protein is CSASRSNQPQHF. The V gene is TRBV20-1, the J gene TRBJ1-5; D remains ambiguous. Deletions cut 3 bases from V and 1 base from J, with 4 bases between. The CDR3 is made up of 12 amino acids. CDR1 and CDR2 (germline): DFQATT, SNEGSKA (reference sequence).

This clonotype was counted a few times. The rearrangement joins TRBV12-3 or TRBV12-4 to TRBJ1-3; D is unresolved. The CDR3 has 13 amino acids. The ends were cut back, 6 bases at V and 4 bases at J, with 10 bases in the middle. This chain's CDR3 is CASRHEGGNTIYF. In DNA, the CDR3 is TGTGCCAGCAGGCATGAGGGAGGAAACACCATATATTTT.

V gene TRBV21-1 combines with J gene TRBJ2-5; the DNA was not compared with TRBD1, the D call given in the table. TRBV21-1 is classified as a pseudogene. This CDR3 is built from 16 residues. The CDR3 bases are TGTGCCAGCAGCTTCCCAGACAGGAGGGCACAAGAGACCCAGTACTTC. Its translation is CASSFPDRRAQETQYF.

This chain uses TRBV24-1 with TRBJ2-5, with D perhaps assigned TRBD1 or TRBD2 (6 bases each). Germline V CDR1 and CDR2: KGHDR, SFDVKD. The CDR3 contains 14 residues. V lost 4 bases to trimming and J lost 5 bases, with 13 bases between them. This chain's CDR3 is CATSDRGRGETQYF. In DNA form, the CDR3 reads TGTGCCACCAGTGACCGGGGGCGGGGTGAGACCCAGTACTTC.

The chain combines TRBV5-6 with TRBJ2-2; TRBD1 aligns across 9 bases. The V gene end was trimmed by 3 bases and the J gene end by 3 bases; junction bases not matched to a gene: 3. CDR1 is SGHDT and CDR2 is YYEEEE in the germline V gene. The CDR3 is made up of 15 amino acids. The CDR3 bases are TGTGCCAGCAGCTCCGGGACAGGGCACACCGGGGAGCTGTTTTTT. Its protein is CASSSGTGHTGELFF.

This clonotype was seen a few times. V is TRBV20-1 and J is TRBJ2-7; D gene uncertain. Trimming pared 0 bases from V and 4 bases from J, leaving 10 bases between. The CDR3 length is 13 residues. In germline, CDR1 is DFQATT, CDR2 SNEGSKA (reference sequence). The CDR3 is CSARDRAWYEQYF. CDR3 nucleotide sequence: TGCAGTGCTAGAGATCGAGCGTGGTACGAGCAGTACTTC.

The chain has TRBV5-5 and TRBJ1-6; D call uncertain. V dropped 0 bases and J dropped 3 bases, with 13 bases sitting between them. CDR3 length equals 17 residues. Per the germline V gene, CDR1 is SGHKS and CDR2 is YYEKEE (reference sequence). The CDR3 DNA follows: TGTGCCAGCAGCTTGGCCGCGAGGGCAGACTATAATTCACCCCTCCACTTT. Its translation: CASSLAARADYNSPLHF. The full variable domain, with the rest looked up from reference TRBV5-5 and TRBJ1-6, is DAGVTQSPTHLIKTRGQQVTLRCSPISGHKSVSWYQQVLGQGPQFIFQYYEKEERGRGNFPDRFSARQFPNYSSELNVNALLLGDSALYLCASSLAARADYNSPLHFGNGTRLTVT.

The sample holds a few counts of this clonotype. The rearrangement joins TRBV30 to TRBJ2-3; 11 nucleotides match TRBD2. From germline, CDR1 is GTSNPN and CDR2 SVGIG (reference sequence). V trimming: 0 bases; J trimming: 1 base; junction bases outside the gene matches: 0. This CDR3 is built from 15 residues. CDR3 residues: CAWSVLAGGTDTQYF. The CDR3 nucleotides are TGTGCCTGGAGTGTACTAGCGGGAGGCACAGATACGCAGTATTTT.

The chain employs TRBV19 and TRBJ2-4, with D possibly being TRBD2 (6 bases). Per germline, CDR1 LNHDA and CDR2 SQIVND (reference sequence). The length of the CDR3 is 18 residues. The germline V and J ends were trimmed by 3 bases and 0 bases, with 18 bases remaining between them. The CDR3 loop is CASSMKMGLLLAKNIQYF. CDR3 DNA sequence: TGTGCCAGTAGTATGAAGATGGGACTCCTACTAGCCAAAAACATTCAGTACTTC. The variable domain in full, with the rest retrieved from reference TRBV19 and TRBJ2-4, is DGGITQSPKYLFRKEGQNVTLSCEQNLNHDAMYWYRQDPGQGLRLIYYSQIVNDFQKGDIAEGYSVSREKKESFPLTVTSAQKNPTAFYLCASSMKMGLLLAKNIQYFGAGTRLSVL.

This clonotype appeared a single time. CDR3 nucleotide sequence: TGCGCCAGCAGCTTGGGAGTATCTGGACAAAGGTACTTC. It specifies CASSLGVSGQRYF. The rearrangement uses TRBV5-1 and TRBJ2-7, with D possibly matching TRBD1 (5 bases). Germline V gives CDR1 SGHRS, CDR2 YFSETQ. Trimming removed 0 bases from V and 12 bases from J, with 16 bases in between. This CDR3 comprises 13 residues.

This clonotype was seen once. This chain joins TRBV10-3 and TRBJ2-3; 12 positions agree with TRBD1. The trim removed 2 bases at V and 3 bases at J, leaving 3 bases unmatched. The CDR3 consists of 16 residues. CDR1 and CDR2 from the germline V gene are ENHRY and SYGVKD. The CDR3, as DNA: TGTGCCATCAGTGAGCCGGGACAGGGGGCAACAGATACGCAGTATTTT. It encodes CAISEPGQGATDTQYF.

This clonotype was recorded many times. V usage is TRBV20-1 and J usage is TRBJ2-5; D gene uncertain. Germline CDR1 reads DFQATT; CDR2 reads SNEGSKA (reference sequence). This CDR3 is 10 amino acids long. V lost 3 bases, J lost 5 bases, and 4 bases lay in between. Written as DNA, the CDR3 is TGCAGTGCTAGCGCTGAGACCCAGTACTTC. Its translation is CSASAETQYF.

This chain joins TRBV28 and TRBJ2-7; 11 bases are shared with TRBD2. CDR3 length equals 15 residues. Germline-derived CDR1 and CDR2 are MDHEN and SYDVKM. The V segment lost 6 bases and the J segment 2 bases; nucleotides outside the gene matches: 6. The CDR3 coding sequence is TGTGCCAGCAGAATTATAGCGGGAGGGCCCTACGAGCAGTACTTC. Encoded protein: CASRIIAGGPYEQYF.

This clonotype came up a few times. The genes are TRBV5-1 and TRBJ2-5, with TRBD1 matching over 8 bases. V shed 5 bases, J shed 5 bases, and the junction held 8 bases outside the gene matches. This CDR3 is 14 amino acids long. CDR1 and CDR2 (germline): SGHRS, YFSETQ. CDR3 nucleotides: TGCGCCAGCAGACCTGACAGGGGATGGGAGACCCAGTACTTC. Protein sequence: CASRPDRGWETQYF.

The table lists this clonotype with a few counts. The chain couples TRBV10-3 to TRBJ2-7; D not certain. This CDR3 spans 14 amino acids. Trimming cost V 3 bases and J 7 bases, with 16 bases left between them. Germline V gives CDR1 ENHRY, CDR2 SYGVKD. The CDR3 loop reads CAISESTRMGEQYF. CDR3 coding DNA: TGTGCCATCAGTGAATCGACACGCATGGGGGAGCAGTACTTC.

This clonotype was recorded many times. The chain joins TRBV12-3 or TRBV12-4 to TRBJ2-7; no clear D. V was trimmed by 3 bases and J by 5 bases, leaving 8 bases between them. This CDR3 region has 12 residues. The CDR3 protein is CASSFEGNEQYF. The CDR3 region has the DNA TGTGCCAGCAGTTTTGAAGGGAACGAGCAGTACTTC.

This clonotype has only a few counts. CDR3 in amino acids: CSVLGPHNEQFF. CDR3 sequence (DNA): TGCAGCGTTCTCGGGCCCCACAATGAGCAGTTCTTC. J is TRBJ2-1 and V is TRBV29-1; D is unresolved. V lost 5 bases and J 5 bases, leaving 10 bases between the germline ends. The germline gives CDR1 SQVTM, CDR2 ANQGSEA. The CDR3 has 12 residues.

This chain joins TRBV19 and TRBJ1-1; D remains unclear. Germline V gives CDR1 LNHDA, CDR2 SQIVND (reference sequence). Trimming stripped 6 bases from V and 0 bases from J, with 8 bases between. The CDR3 loop spans 13 amino acids. CDR3 sequence (DNA): TGTGCCAGTAGACGGAACATGAACACTGAAGCTTTCTTT. This sequence encodes CASRRNMNTEAFF.

This clonotype appeared a few times. The chain joins TRBV4-1 to TRBJ2-1, with 7 bases matching TRBD2. V lost 2 bases and J lost 9; bases outside the gene matches: 4. CDR1 and CDR2 from the germline V gene are MGHRA and YSYEKL. CDR3 length: 13 amino acids. The CDR3 region has the DNA TGCGCCAGCAGCCAAATATTAGCGGGTGAGCAGTTCTTC. As protein: CASSQILAGEQFF.